One sample yielded the 10 T cell receptor beta chains listed below, sequenced in a study of T-cell reconstitution after alpha-beta-depleted transplantation in children. Researchers prepared the TCRbeta library using unique molecular identifiers, the study reports. TCRdb reprocessed the PCR reads with MiXCR, giving one entry per CDR3 protein. The sample has 250,000 to 300,000 distinct CDR3 sequences; over 9.5% are singletons. The sample in question was PBMCs, obtained before TCRalphabeta/CD19-depleted stem cell transplant. The receptors come from a boy younger than two with acute myeloid leukemia, due to receive a stem cell transplant.

In its sample, this clonotype was seen many times. The V gene is TRBV12-3 or TRBV12-4, the J gene TRBJ2-5; 7 bases line up with TRBD2. The junction had 6 bases not matched to a gene; V was cut back by 1 base and J by 7 bases. CDR3 length: 14 residues. In DNA form, the CDR3 reads TGTGCCAGCAGTTTAGGCCTAACGGGGGGGACCCAGTACTTC. This translates into CASSLGLTGGTQYF.

This clonotype has ten or more counts. The gene calls are TRBV7-2 and TRBJ2-3; a weak D match, TRBD2 (5 bases). The V gene lost 1 base and the J gene lost 5 bases, with 7 bases spanning the gap. The CDR3 length is 13 residues. Germline CDR1 SGHTA, CDR2 FQGNSA. CDR3 sequence: CASSLGGLDTQYF. DNA of the CDR3: TGTGCCAGCAGCTTAGGCGGACTAGATACGCAGTATTTT.

This clonotype was observed at least ten times. J is TRBJ2-3 and V is TRBV3-1; D is undetermined. The length of the CDR3 is 14 residues. With 4 bases removed from V and 0 bases from J, the gap between germline ends came to 8 bases. The V gene's germline CDR1 is LGHDT and CDR2 YNNKEL (reference sequence). The CDR3 DNA is TGTGCCAGCAGCCGTGTGACTAGCACAGATACGCAGTATTTT. It yields the protein CASSRVTSTDTQYF.

The V call is TRBV6-4, the J call TRBJ2-1, with TRBD2 identical over 8 bases. Germline CDR1 reads MRHNA; CDR2 reads SNTAGT. The CDR3 runs to 14 residues. With V trimmed by 3 bases and J by 6 bases, 4 bases remained unmatched. This chain's CDR3 is CASSEGREANEQFF. The CDR3 DNA follows: TGTGCCAGCAGTGAGGGGCGGGAGGCCAATGAGCAGTTCTTC.

Ten or more counts support this clonotype. This chain connects TRBV6-5 to TRBJ2-2; D ambiguous. V was clipped by 4 bases and J by 4 bases, with 13 bases between them. Germline V gene sequence: CDR1 MNHEY, CDR2 SVGAGI. The CDR3 loop spans 15 amino acids. The chain's CDR3 is CASSLWSRATGELFF. The CDR3 coding sequence is TGTGCCAGCAGTTTGTGGTCTAGAGCCACCGGGGAGCTGTTTTTT.

This chain links TRBV30 with TRBJ2-7; perhaps TRBD2 as D (6 bases). Looked up from germline, CDR1 is GTSNPN and CDR2 is SVGIG (reference sequence). CDR3 length: 14 residues. V lost 0 bases and J 0 bases, leaving 9 bases between the germline ends. The CDR3 region is CAWSVRGISYEQYF. CDR3 coding DNA: TGTGCCTGGAGTGTACGGGGGATCTCCTACGAGCAGTACTTC.

This clonotype came up a few times. CDR3 residues: CASMGLGASGRSLGTTGELFF. As DNA, the CDR3 is TGTGCCAGCATGGGGCTGGGGGCTAGCGGGAGGTCCCTGGGGACCACCGGGGAGCTGTTTTTT. The V gene is TRBV4-2, the J gene TRBJ2-2; 11 bases agree with TRBD2. V shed 7 bases and J 4 bases; nucleotides not matched to a gene: 23. Germline V gene data show CDR1 as LGHNA and CDR2 as YNFKEQ. This CDR3 spans 21 amino acids.

This clonotype showed up many times. The chain combines TRBV7-2 with TRBJ2-1; no clear D gene. Trimming shortened V by 1 base and J by 0 bases, and 10 bases separated the two germline ends. Germline CDR1 is SGHTA and CDR2 is FQGNSA. The CDR3 sequence is 16 residues long. This CDR3 is CASSLEYGGSYNEQFF. The CDR3, as DNA: TGTGCCAGCAGCTTAGAATACGGTGGCTCCTACAATGAGCAGTTCTTC.

This clonotype was recorded at least ten times. The V gene is TRBV5-1, the J gene TRBJ2-7, with TRBD1 identical over 9 bases. The length of the CDR3 is 16 residues. Germline V lookup: CDR1 SGHRS, CDR2 YFSETQ. The trim removed 0 bases at V and 1 base at J, leaving 5 bases unmatched. CDR3 nucleotide sequence: TGCGCCAGCAGCTTGGCCGGACAGGGGCCTTCCTACGAGCAGTACTTC. Protein sequence: CASSLAGQGPSYEQYF. Full variable domain (remainder filled in from reference TRBV5-1 and TRBJ2-7): KAGVTQTPRYLIKTRGQQVTLSCSPISGHRSVSWYQQTPGQGLQFLFEYFSETQRNKGNFPGRFSGRQFSNSRSEMNVSTLELGDSALYLCASSLAGQGPSYEQYFGPGTRLTVT.

This clonotype appeared many times. The chain employs TRBV5-1 and TRBJ2-7; TRBD1 matches 8 bases. The V gene's germline CDR1 is SGHRS and CDR2 YFSETQ. The CDR3 contains 13 residues. With V trimmed by 2 bases and J by 7 bases, 5 bases remained unmatched. The CDR3 sequence: CASSFGTGREQYF. CDR3 sequence (DNA): TGCGCCAGCAGCTTTGGGACAGGTCGAGAGCAGTACTTC.